A selection of T cell receptor beta chains follows, all from one sample in a study of lymphopenia after photon versus proton radiotherapy. The data were produced by immunoSEQ multiplex PCR, yet TCRdb's version contains in-frame clones alone and is incomplete. The sample lists around 20,000 clones; around 90% were seen once. The sequenced sample was peripheral blood, obtained from a patient treated with proton-based radiotherapy. These TCRs come from a woman in her 70s with pancreatic cancer. Some clones in this sample may be carry-over from other donors' samples. The CDR3 runs from the conserved cysteine through the conserved F or W. A D gene is named only where the DNA matches it firmly. Clone size is not always given. Where it is, it says once, few, many or a class for expanded clones.

V gene,clone size,J gene,D gene,CDR3 DNA,CDR3 protein
TRBV14,NA,TRBJ1-6,NA,TGTGCCAGCAGCCTGCAGGCGTTCAGTAATTCACCCCTCCACTTT,CASSLQAFSNSPLHF
TRBV2,NA,TRBJ2-3,TRBD1,TGTGCCAGCAGCGGGACAGGGAGAGACGGAGATACGCAGTATTTT,CASSGTGRDGDTQYF
TRBV5-1,few,TRBJ2-2,TRBD1,TGCGCCAGCAGCAACGGGGACAGACCGAACACCGGGGAGCTGTTTTTT,CASSNGDRPNTGELFF
TRBV27,NA,TRBJ1-5,NA,TGTGCCAGCAGTGTGGGTCTCAATCAGCCCCAGCATTTT,CASSVGLNQPQHF
TRBV6-5,NA,TRBJ2-7,TRBD1,TGTGCCAGCAGTTCTCCCGGGACAGGGAACTACGAGCAGTACTTC,CASSSPGTGNYEQYF
TRBV25-1,NA,TRBJ1-5,NA,TGTGCCAGCAGTGAATCTCTGGGGGGAGGCCAGCCCCAGCATTTT,CASSESLGGGQPQHF
TRBV28,NA,TRBJ1-2,NA,TGTGCCACCCTACAGGAGAACTATGGCTACACCTTC,CATLQENYGYTF
TRBV6-1,NA,TRBJ1-5,TRBD1,TGTGCCAGCAGTAAGACAGGGGGCTATCAGCCCCAGCATTTT,CASSKTGGYQPQHF
TRBV11-3,NA,TRBJ2-3,TRBD2,TGTGCCAGCAGTCCCGGCGGGGGGGCAGATACGCAGTATTTT,CASSPGGGADTQYF
TRBV20-1,NA,TRBJ2-1,NA,TGCAGTGCTCTTTACAATGAGCAGTTCTTC,CSALYNEQFF
TRBV5-6,once,TRBJ2-5,NA,TGTGCCAGCAGCTCCTGGATCCAAGAGACCCAGTACTTC,CASSSWIQETQYF
TRBV7-6,NA,TRBJ2-4,NA,TGTGCCAGCAGCTTAGAACCCGGGGGCAAAAACATTCAGTACTTC,CASSLEPGGKNIQYF
TRBV10-3,NA,TRBJ2-3,NA,TGTGCCATCAGTGGCGCAGGTCAAAGCACAGATACGCAGTATTTT,CAISGAGQSTDTQYF
TRBV6-1,NA,TRBJ1-3,NA,TGTGCCAGCAGTGAAGCGGGACCCCGAGCTGGCTCTGGAAACACCATATATTTT,CASSEAGPRAGSGNTIYF
TRBV11-2,once,TRBJ2-6,NA,TGTGCCAGCAGCTTACAGGGGACGGGGGCCAACGTCCTGACTTTC,CASSLQGTGANVLTF
TRBV5-4,NA,TRBJ2-1,TRBD2,TGTGCCAGCAGCCCTAGCGGAAGCTCCTACAATGAGCAGTTCTTC,CASSPSGSSYNEQFF
TRBV6-5,NA,TRBJ2-5,NA,TGTGCCAGCACCCCGCAGGGGTTGGAGACCCAGTACTTC,CASTPQGLETQYF
TRBV2,NA,TRBJ1-1,NA,TGTGCCAGCAGTGACCAGGGGAGCACTGAAGCTTTCTTT,CASSDQGSTEAFF
TRBV7-9,NA,TRBJ1-5,NA,TGTGCCAGCAGCTTAGACGGGCATCAGCCCCAGCATTTT,CASSLDGHQPQHF
TRBV19,NA,TRBJ1-6,TRBD1,TGTGCCAGTAGTAACCGTCGACAGGGGCGTGAGGATTCACCCCTCCACTTT,CASSNRRQGREDSPLHF
TRBV11-3,NA,TRBJ2-5,TRBD2,TGTGCCAGCAGCCCCGGGAGGTTCGGAGGGGAAGAGACCCAGTACTTC,CASSPGRFGGEETQYF
TRBV7-2,NA,TRBJ2-7,TRBD2,TGTGCCAGCAGCTCTCGTGGACTAGCGGTGACCTACGAGCAGTACTTC,CASSSRGLAVTYEQYF
TRBV11-2,NA,TRBJ1-2,NA,TGTGCCAGCTCCCATAGTAACTATGGCTACACCTTC,CASSHSNYGYTF
TRBV6-5,NA,TRBJ1-1,NA,TGTGCCAGCAGTTACTCAGGGGTCGACACTGAAGCTTTCTTT,CASSYSGVDTEAFF
TRBV7-2,once,TRBJ2-4,TRBD2,TGTGCCAGCAGCTTTAGCGGGAGAGGGATCAAAAACATTCAGTACTTC,CASSFSGRGIKNIQYF
TRBV6-1,once,TRBJ1-4,NA,TGTGCCAGCAGTGAAGCTATCTCCCTGGGTGAAAAACTGTTTTTT,CASSEAISLGEKLFF
TRBV21-1,once,TRBJ1-5,NA,TGTGCCAGCAGCAAAGTGCGGGAAAATCAGCCCCAGCATTTT,CASSKVRENQPQHF
TRBV5-1,NA,TRBJ2-1,TRBD2,TGCGCCAGCAGCCCGGGACAGGGAGGACTAGCGGGAGTTAATGAGCAGTTCTTC,CASSPGQGGLAGVNEQFF
TRBV6-1,NA,TRBJ1-2,NA,TGTGCCAGCCGTGATCCGGGAGGCCTCATCTCACTTCCAGCTAACTATGGCTACACCTTC,CASRDPGGLISLPANYGYTF
TRBV2,NA,TRBJ2-7,NA,TGTGCCAGCAGTGAGGTTGGGGTTTCAGGGCAGTACTTC,CASSEVGVSGQYF
TRBV6-5,NA,TRBJ2-3,NA,TGTGCCAGCAGTTACGGCGGTAGCACAGATACGCAGTATTTT,CASSYGGSTDTQYF
TRBV30,NA,TRBJ1-6,NA,TGTGCCTGGAGTGCGGCAGGCCGTAATTCACCCCTCCACTTT,CAWSAAGRNSPLHF
TRBV5-1,NA,TRBJ2-7,NA,TGCGCCAGCAGCTTGGGGAGAGTAGCCTACGAGCAGTACTTC,CASSLGRVAYEQYF
TRBV7-9,NA,TRBJ2-1,NA,TGTGCCAGCGCGGACCTTTACAATGAGCAGTTCTTC,CASADLYNEQFF
TRBV2,NA,TRBJ2-5,NA,TGTGCCAGCGGCCCCCTGGGGAGCGGGTCGGAGACCCAGTACTTC,CASGPLGSGSETQYF
TRBV7-2,NA,TRBJ1-1,TRBD1,TGTGCCAGCAGCTTAGAAGGGACAGGTGAAGCTTTCTTT,CASSLEGTGEAFF
TRBV19,once,TRBJ1-1,NA,TGTGCCAGTAGTCCACCCTGGGGGAACACTGAAGCTTTCTTT,CASSPPWGNTEAFF
TRBV5-1,NA,TRBJ1-2,TRBD1,TGCGCCAGCAGCTTGGCCGGTATAAGGACAGGGAATGGCTACACCTTC,CASSLAGIRTGNGYTF
TRBV7-8,NA,TRBJ1-3,NA,TGTGCCAGCAGCTACGGACCTATGCAGGGGCTCGCCGGAAACACCATATATTTT,CASSYGPMQGLAGNTIYF
TRBV5-4,NA,TRBJ1-1,NA,TGTGCCAGCATCCCGGGGGGGGGACGGATAAACACTGAAGCTTTCTTT,CASIPGGGRINTEAFF
TRBV11-3,NA,TRBJ2-1,NA,TGTGCCAGCAGCTTAGGGCAGGGCTACAATGAGCAGTTCTTC,CASSLGQGYNEQFF
TRBV7-2,NA,TRBJ2-2,TRBD2,TGTGCCAGCAGTTTAGCGGGGTTGAGGACCGGGGAGCTGTTTTTT,CASSLAGLRTGELFF
TRBV29-1,NA,TRBJ2-7,NA,TGCAGCGTTGTTGGGGGCTACGAGCAGTACTTC,CSVVGGYEQYF
TRBV6-1,NA,TRBJ1-6,NA,TGTGCCAGCAGTGGGGGCTTGGATTCACCCCTCCACTTT,CASSGGLDSPLHF